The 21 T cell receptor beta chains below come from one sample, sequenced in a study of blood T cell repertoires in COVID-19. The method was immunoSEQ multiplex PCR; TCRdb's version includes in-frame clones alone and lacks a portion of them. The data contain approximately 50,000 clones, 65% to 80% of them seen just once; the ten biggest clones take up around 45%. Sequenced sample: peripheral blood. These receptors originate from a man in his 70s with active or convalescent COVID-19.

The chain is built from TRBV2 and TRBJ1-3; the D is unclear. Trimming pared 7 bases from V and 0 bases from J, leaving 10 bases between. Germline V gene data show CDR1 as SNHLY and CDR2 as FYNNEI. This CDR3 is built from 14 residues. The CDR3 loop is CASKFSLSGNTIYF. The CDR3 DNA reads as TGTGCCAGCAAATTTTCCCTCTCTGGAAACACCATATATTTT.

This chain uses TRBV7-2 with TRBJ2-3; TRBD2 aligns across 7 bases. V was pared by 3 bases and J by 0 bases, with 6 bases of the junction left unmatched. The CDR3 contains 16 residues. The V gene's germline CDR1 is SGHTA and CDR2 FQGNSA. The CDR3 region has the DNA TGTGCCAGCAGCTTCGTAGCGGGCCCAAGCACAGATACGCAGTATTTT. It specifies CASSFVAGPSTDTQYF.

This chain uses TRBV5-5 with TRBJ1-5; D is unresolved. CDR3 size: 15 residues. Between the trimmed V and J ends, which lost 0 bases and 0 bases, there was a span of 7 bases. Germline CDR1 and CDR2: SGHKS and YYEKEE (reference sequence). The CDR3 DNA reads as TGTGCCAGCAGCTTGGCCGGGTATAGCAATCAGCCCCAGCATTTT. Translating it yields CASSLAGYSNQPQHF.

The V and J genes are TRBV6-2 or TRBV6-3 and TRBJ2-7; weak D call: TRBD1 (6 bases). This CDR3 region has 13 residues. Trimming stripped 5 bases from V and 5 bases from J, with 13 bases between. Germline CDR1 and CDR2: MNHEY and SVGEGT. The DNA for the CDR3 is TGTGCCAGCAGTCCAGGGGTATTGGACGAGCAGTACTTC. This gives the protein CASSPGVLDEQYF.

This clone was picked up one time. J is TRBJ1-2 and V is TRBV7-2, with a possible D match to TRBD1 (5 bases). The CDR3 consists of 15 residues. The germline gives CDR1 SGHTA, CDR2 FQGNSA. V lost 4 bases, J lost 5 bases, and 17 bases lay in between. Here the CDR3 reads CASSSFGGTSYGYTF. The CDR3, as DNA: TGTGCCAGCAGCTCCTTTGGGGGGACGTCTTATGGCTACACCTTC.

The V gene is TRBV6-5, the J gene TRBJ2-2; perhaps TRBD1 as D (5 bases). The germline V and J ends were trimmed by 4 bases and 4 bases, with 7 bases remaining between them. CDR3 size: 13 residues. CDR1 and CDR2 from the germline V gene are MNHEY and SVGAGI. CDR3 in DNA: TGTGCCAGCAGTTGGGGCCTCACCGGGGAGCTGTTTTTT. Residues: CASSWGLTGELFF.

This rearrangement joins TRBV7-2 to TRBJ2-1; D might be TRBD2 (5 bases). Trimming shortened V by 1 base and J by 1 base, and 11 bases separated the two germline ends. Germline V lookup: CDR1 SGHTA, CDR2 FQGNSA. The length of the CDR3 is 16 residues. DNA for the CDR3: TGTGCCAGCAGCTTAGGCGGCGGGTGGTCCTACAATGAGCAGTTCTTC. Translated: CASSLGGGWSYNEQFF.

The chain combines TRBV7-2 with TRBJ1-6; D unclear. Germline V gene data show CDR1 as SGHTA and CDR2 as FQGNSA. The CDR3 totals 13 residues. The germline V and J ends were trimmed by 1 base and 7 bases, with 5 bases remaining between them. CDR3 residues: CASSLVSNSPLHF. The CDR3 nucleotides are TGTGCCAGCAGCTTAGTTTCGAATTCACCCCTCCACTTT.

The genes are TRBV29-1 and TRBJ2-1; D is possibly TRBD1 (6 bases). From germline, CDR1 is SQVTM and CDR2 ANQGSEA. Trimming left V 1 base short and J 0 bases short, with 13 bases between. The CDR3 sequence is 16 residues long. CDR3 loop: CSVEVRGRGSYNEQFF. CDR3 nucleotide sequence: TGCAGCGTTGAAGTAAGGGGCAGGGGCTCCTACAATGAGCAGTTCTTC.

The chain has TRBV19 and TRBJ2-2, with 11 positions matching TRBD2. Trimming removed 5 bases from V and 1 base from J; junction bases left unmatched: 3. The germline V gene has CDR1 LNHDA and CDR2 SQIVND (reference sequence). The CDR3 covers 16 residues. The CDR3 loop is CASSPGLAGNTGELFF. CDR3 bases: TGTGCCAGTAGTCCAGGACTAGCGGGGAACACCGGGGAGCTGTTTTTT.

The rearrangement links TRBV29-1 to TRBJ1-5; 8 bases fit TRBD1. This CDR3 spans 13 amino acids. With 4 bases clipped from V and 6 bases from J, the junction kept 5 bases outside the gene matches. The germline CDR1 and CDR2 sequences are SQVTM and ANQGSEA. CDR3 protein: CSVGTGPGQPQHF. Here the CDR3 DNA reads TGCAGCGTTGGGACAGGGCCGGGTCAGCCCCAGCATTTT.

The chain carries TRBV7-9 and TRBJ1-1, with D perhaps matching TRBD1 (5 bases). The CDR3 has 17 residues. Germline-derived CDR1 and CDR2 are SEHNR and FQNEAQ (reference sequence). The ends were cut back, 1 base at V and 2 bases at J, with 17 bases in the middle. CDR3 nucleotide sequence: TGTGCCAGCAGCTTAGGTGGGGCTAGAGGTGGAAACACTGAAGCTTTCTTT. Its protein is CASSLGGARGGNTEAFF.

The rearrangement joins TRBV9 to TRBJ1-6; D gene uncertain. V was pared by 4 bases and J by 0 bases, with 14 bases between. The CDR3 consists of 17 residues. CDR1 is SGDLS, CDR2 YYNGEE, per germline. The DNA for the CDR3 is TGTGCCAGCAGCCCCCTGGCGGGGAGCTCCTATAATTCACCCCTCCACTTT. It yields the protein CASSPLAGSSYNSPLHF.

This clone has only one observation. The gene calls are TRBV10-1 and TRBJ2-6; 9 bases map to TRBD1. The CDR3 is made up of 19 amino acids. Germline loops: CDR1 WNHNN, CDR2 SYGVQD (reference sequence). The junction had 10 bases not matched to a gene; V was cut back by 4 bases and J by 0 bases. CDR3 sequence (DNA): TGCGCCAGCAGTGGCCTCAACAGGGGGCGTTTCTCTGGGGCCAACGTCCTGACTTTC. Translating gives CASSGLNRGRFSGANVLTF.

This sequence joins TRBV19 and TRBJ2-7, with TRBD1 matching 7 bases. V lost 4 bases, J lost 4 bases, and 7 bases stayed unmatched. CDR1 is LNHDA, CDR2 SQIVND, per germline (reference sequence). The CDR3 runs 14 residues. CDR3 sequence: CASSTRQGPYEQYF. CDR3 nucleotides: TGTGCCAGTAGTACCCGACAGGGACCGTACGAGCAGTACTTC.

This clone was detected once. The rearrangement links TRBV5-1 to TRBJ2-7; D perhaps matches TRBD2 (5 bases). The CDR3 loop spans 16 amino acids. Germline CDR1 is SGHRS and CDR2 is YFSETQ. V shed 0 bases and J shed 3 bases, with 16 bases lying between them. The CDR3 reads CASSLVAPGRRYEQYF. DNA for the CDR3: TGCGCCAGCAGCTTGGTAGCTCCGGGAAGGCGCTACGAGCAGTACTTC.

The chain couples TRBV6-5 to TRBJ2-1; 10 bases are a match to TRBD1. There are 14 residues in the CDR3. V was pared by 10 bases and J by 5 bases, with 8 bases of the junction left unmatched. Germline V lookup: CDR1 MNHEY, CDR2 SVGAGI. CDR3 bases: TGTGCCACTCTCGGACAGGGGGGCCACAATGAGCAGTTCTTC. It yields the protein CATLGQGGHNEQFF.

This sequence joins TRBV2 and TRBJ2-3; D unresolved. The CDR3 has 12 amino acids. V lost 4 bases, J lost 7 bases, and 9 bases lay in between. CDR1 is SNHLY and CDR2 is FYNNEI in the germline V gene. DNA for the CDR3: TGTGCCAGCAGTGTTGCTGAGCATACGCAGTATTTT. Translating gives CASSVAEHTQYF.

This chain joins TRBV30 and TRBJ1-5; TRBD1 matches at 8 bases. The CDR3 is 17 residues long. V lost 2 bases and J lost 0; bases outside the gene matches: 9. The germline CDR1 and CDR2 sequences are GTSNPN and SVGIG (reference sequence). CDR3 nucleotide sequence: TGTGCCTGGAGTCGAGGACAGGGTCAATATAGCAATCAGCCCCAGCATTTT. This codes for CAWSRGQGQYSNQPQHF. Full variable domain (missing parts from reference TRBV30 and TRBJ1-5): SQTIHQWPATLVQPVGSPLSLECTVEGTSNPNLYWYRQAAGRGLQLLFYSVGIGQISSEVPQNLSASRPQDRQFILSSKKLLLSDSGFYLCAWSRGQGQYSNQPQHFGDGTRLSIL.

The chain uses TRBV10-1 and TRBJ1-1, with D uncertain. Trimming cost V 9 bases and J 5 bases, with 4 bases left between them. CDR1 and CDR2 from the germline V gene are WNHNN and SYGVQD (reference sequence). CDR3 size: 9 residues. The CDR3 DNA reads TGCGCCAGAACTACTGAAGCTTTCTTT. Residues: CARTTEAFF.

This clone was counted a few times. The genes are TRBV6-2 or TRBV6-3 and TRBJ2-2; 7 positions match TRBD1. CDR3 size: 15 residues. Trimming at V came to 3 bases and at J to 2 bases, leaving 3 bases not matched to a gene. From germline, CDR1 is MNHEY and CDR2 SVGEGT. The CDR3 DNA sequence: TGTGCCAGCAGTTATGGGACAGCCAACACCGGGGAGCTGTTTTTT. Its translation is CASSYGTANTGELFF.